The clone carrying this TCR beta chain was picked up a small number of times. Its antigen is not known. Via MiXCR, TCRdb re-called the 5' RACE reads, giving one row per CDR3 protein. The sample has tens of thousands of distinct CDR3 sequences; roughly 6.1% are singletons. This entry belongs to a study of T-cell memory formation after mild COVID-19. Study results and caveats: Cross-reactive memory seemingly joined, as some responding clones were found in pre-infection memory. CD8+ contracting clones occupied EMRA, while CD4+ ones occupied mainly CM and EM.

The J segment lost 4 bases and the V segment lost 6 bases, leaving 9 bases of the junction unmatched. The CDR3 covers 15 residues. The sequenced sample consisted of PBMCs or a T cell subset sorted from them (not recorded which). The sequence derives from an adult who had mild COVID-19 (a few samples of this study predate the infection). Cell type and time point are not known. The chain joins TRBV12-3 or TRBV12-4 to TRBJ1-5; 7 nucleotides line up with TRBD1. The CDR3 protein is CASRGDSVRNQPQHF. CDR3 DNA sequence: TGTGCCAGCAGGGGGGACAGCGTAAGAAATCAGCCCCAGCATTTT.